This entry lists 31 T cell receptor beta chains sequenced from one sample in a study of CD8 T cells in Susac syndrome. With random hexamers, reverse transcription was performed on about 0.5 to 1 ug of RNA. TCRdb ran MiXCR on the immunoSEQ multiplex PCR reads and lists one entry per CDR3 protein. This sample has 150,000 to 200,000 distinct CDR3 sequences; approximately 95% occur once, and the top ten carry 0.098%. The source material was CD4+ T cells from PBMCs. These TCRs come from a human donor with Susac syndrome.

This chain uses TRBV6-6 with TRBJ1-5; D unclear. The CDR3 is 14 amino acids. The germline CDR1 and CDR2 sequences are MNHNY and SVGAGI (reference sequence). V was shortened by 0 bases and J by 3 bases, with 6 bases between the two germline ends. CDR3 DNA: TGTGCCAGCAGTTACTCCTGGGACAATCAGCCCCAGCATTTT. It specifies CASSYSWDNQPQHF.

V usage is TRBV30 and J usage is TRBJ1-6; possible D gene TRBD1, 6 bases. Germline V gene data show CDR1 as GTSNPN and CDR2 as SVGIG (reference sequence). Trimming removed 1 base from V and 12 bases from J, with 10 bases in between. This CDR3 is built from 12 residues. As DNA, the CDR3 is TGTGCCTGGAGTGGACAGGCCCAACCCCTCCACTTT. Its protein is CAWSGQAQPLHF.

This clonotype was detected once. The CDR3 spells CASSLRASGGPYEQYF. The DNA of the CDR3 is TGTGCCAGCAGTTTAAGGGCTAGCGGGGGACCCTACGAGCAGTACTTC. The V gene is TRBV14, the J gene TRBJ2-7; 10 bases agree with TRBD2. This CDR3 spans 16 amino acids. V was pared by 6 bases and J by 2 bases, with 10 bases of the junction left unmatched. CDR1 is SGHDN and CDR2 is FVKESK in the germline V gene. Supplemented by reference TRBV14 and TRBJ2-7, the full variable domain reads EAGVTQFPSHSVIEKGQTVTLRCDPISGHDNLYWYRRVMGKEIKFLLHFVKESKQDESGMPNNRFLAERTGGTYSTLKVQPAELEDSGVYFCASSLRASGGPYEQYFGPGTRLTVT.

This sequence joins TRBV13 and TRBJ1-2; D remains ambiguous. The ends were cut back, 5 bases at V and 3 bases at J, with 13 bases in the middle. CDR3 length: 14 residues. Germline V lookup: CDR1 PRHDT, CDR2 FYEKMQ (reference sequence). The CDR3 spells CASSPTGYDYGYTF. The CDR3 nucleotides are TGTGCCAGCAGCCCCACGGGGTATGACTATGGCTACACCTTC.

This chain connects TRBV14 to TRBJ1-1; 8 bases fit TRBD1. Germline assignment: CDR1 SGHDN and CDR2 FVKESK. This CDR3 region has 13 residues. Trimming at V came to 2 bases and at J to 5 bases, leaving 1 base not matched to a gene. CDR3 amino acids: CASSQNRGTEAFF. DNA of the CDR3: TGTGCCAGCAGCCAAAACAGGGGGACTGAAGCTTTCTTT.

The V and J genes are TRBV29-1 and TRBJ2-7; no reliable D call. Germline V lookup: CDR1 SQVTM, CDR2 ANQGSEA. This CDR3 spans 13 amino acids. V lost 4 bases to trimming and J lost 2 bases, with 12 bases between them. The CDR3 DNA reads TGCAGCGTTGGTGGGGTCGTGGCCTACGAGCAGTACTTC. This encodes CSVGGVVAYEQYF.

The CDR3 spells CASSPNLNIQYF. CDR3 nucleotide sequence: TGTGCCAGCAGCCCGAATTTGAACATTCAGTACTTC. The chain combines TRBV7-2 with TRBJ2-4; D gene ambiguous. The CDR3 totals 12 residues. Trimming removed 5 bases from V and 7 bases from J, with 9 bases in between. Per the germline V gene, CDR1 is SGHTA and CDR2 is FQGNSA.

The V call is TRBV20-1, the J call TRBJ2-1; TRBD1 aligns across 9 bases. Germline V lookup: CDR1 DFQATT, CDR2 SNEGSKA (reference sequence). The CDR3 has 14 amino acids. V shed 6 bases and J 2 bases; nucleotides not matched to a gene: 5. The chain's CDR3 is CSAIRQGAYNEQFF. In DNA form, the CDR3 reads TGCAGTGCAATTCGACAGGGGGCCTACAATGAGCAGTTCTTC.

The genes are TRBV25-1 and TRBJ1-1; D is perhaps TRBD1 (6 bases). Germline V CDR1 and CDR2: MGHDK, SYGVNS. The CDR3 is 14 amino acids. Trimming removed 4 bases at V and 5 bases at J, with 14 bases between. The CDR3 protein is CASSAGGRRTEAFF. In DNA, the CDR3 is TGTGCCAGCAGTGCGGGGGGCCGGAGAACTGAAGCTTTCTTT.

The V and J genes are TRBV5-4 and TRBJ2-7, with TRBD1 matching over 7 bases. The CDR3 runs 14 residues. V dropped 0 bases and J dropped 5; count of bases not matched to a gene: 5. CDR1 is SGHNT, CDR2 YYREEE, per germline (reference sequence). CDR3 amino acids: CASSLVPGGDEQYF. CDR3 in DNA: TGTGCCAGCAGCTTGGTTCCAGGGGGAGACGAGCAGTACTTC.

The gene calls are TRBV24-1 and TRBJ2-1, with 8 nucleotides matching TRBD1. Germline V gives CDR1 KGHDR, CDR2 SFDVKD. This CDR3 spans 13 amino acids. V shed 5 bases and J 9 bases; nucleotides not matched to a gene: 5. CDR3 in DNA: TGTGCCACCAGTGCCAGGGGGCTAGGTGAGCAGTTCTTC. This gives the protein CATSARGLGEQFF.

This clonotype was counted once. V gene TRBV7-9 combines with J gene TRBJ2-3; 8 nucleotides match TRBD2. The germline CDR1 and CDR2 sequences are SEHNR and FQNEAQ (reference sequence). The CDR3 length is 15 residues. Trimming cost V 1 base and J 3 bases; bases outside gene matches: 3. The CDR3 DNA follows: TGTGCCAGCAGCTTAGAACTAGCGGCGACAGATACGCAGTATTTT. It yields the protein CASSLELAATDTQYF.

The sample holds one count of this clonotype. The rearrangement links TRBV20-1 to TRBJ2-5; no reliable D call. The CDR3 extends over 12 amino acids. In germline, CDR1 is DFQATT, CDR2 SNEGSKA (reference sequence). Trimming stripped 5 bases from V and 2 bases from J, with 9 bases between. CDR3 amino acids: CSASDVQETQYF. The CDR3, as DNA: TGCAGTGCTTCGGACGTACAAGAGACCCAGTACTTC.

This clonotype appeared a few times. V is TRBV7-3 and J is TRBJ2-1; 12 nucleotides align to TRBD2. The CDR3 is 15 amino acids. Germline loops: CDR1 SGHTA, CDR2 FQGTGA. The V and J ends lost 5 bases and 7 bases, in that order; junction bases with no gene match: 6. CDR3 residues: CASSLGLAGGNEQFF. Written as DNA, the CDR3 is TGTGCCAGCAGCCTGGGACTAGCGGGCGGGAATGAGCAGTTCTTC.

The chain carries TRBV14 and TRBJ2-1, with 10 bases lining up with TRBD1. The CDR3 is 16 amino acids. Germline-derived CDR1 and CDR2 are SGHDN and FVKESK. The V gene end was trimmed by 5 bases and the J gene end by 4 bases; junction bases not matched to a gene: 8. The CDR3: CASSYGTGVVYNEQFF. In DNA form, the CDR3 reads TGTGCCAGCAGCTACGGGACAGGGGTTGTGTACAATGAGCAGTTCTTC.

The chain joins TRBV14 to TRBJ1-5; 7 bases map to TRBD1. Looked up from germline, CDR1 is SGHDN and CDR2 is FVKESK. Trimming cost V 4 bases and J 5 bases; bases outside gene matches: 20. CDR3 size: 19 residues. For the CDR3, the DNA is TGTGCCAGCAGCCGACCGGGACAGCTGATTTCACTGTTGGATCAGCCCCAGCATTTT. Translated: CASSRPGQLISLLDQPQHF.

V gene TRBV30 combines with J gene TRBJ1-6, with no clear D. V dropped 3 bases and J dropped 0 bases, with 6 bases sitting between them. This CDR3 region has 14 residues. The germline V gene has CDR1 GTSNPN and CDR2 SVGIG (reference sequence). This CDR3 is CAWRVSSYNSPLHF. The DNA of the CDR3 is TGTGCCTGGAGAGTGAGCTCCTATAATTCACCCCTCCACTTT. Using reference TRBV30 and TRBJ1-6 for the parts outside the CDR3, the full variable domain is SQTIHQWPATLVQPVGSPLSLECTVEGTSNPNLYWYRQAAGRGLQLLFYSVGIGQISSEVPQNLSASRPQDRQFILSSKKLLLSDSGFYLCAWRVSSYNSPLHFGNGTRLTVT.

This clonotype was detected only once. J is TRBJ2-7 and V is TRBV9; D ambiguous. The CDR3 has 16 amino acids. Germline-derived CDR1 and CDR2 are SGDLS and YYNGEE. V gave up 0 bases and J gave up 0 bases, with 13 bases separating them. CDR3 DNA sequence: TGTGCCAGCAGCGTAGGAGGCTTACTCAGCTCCTACGAGCAGTACTTC. It is translated as CASSVGGLLSSYEQYF.

V is TRBV9 and J is TRBJ2-5; no firm D call. Germline V lookup: CDR1 SGDLS, CDR2 YYNGEE. The V and J ends lost 0 bases and 5 bases respectively, with 8 bases between them. The CDR3 loop spans 13 amino acids. DNA for the CDR3: TGTGCCAGCAGCGTAGCAGCTCTGGAGACCCAGTACTTC. This codes for CASSVAALETQYF. Variable domain in full (rest from reference TRBV9 and TRBJ2-5): DSGVTQTPKHLITATGQRVTLRCSPRSGDLSVYWYQQSLDQGLQFLIQYYNGEERAKGNILERFSAQQFPDLHSELNLSSLELGDSALYFCASSVAALETQYFGPGTRLLVL.

The chain is built from TRBV6-2 or TRBV6-3 and TRBJ2-1; TRBD2 matches at 11 bases. The CDR3 spans 16 residues. Germline V gene sequence: CDR1 MNHEY, CDR2 SVGEGT. The J segment lost 9 bases and the V segment lost 2 bases, leaving 9 bases of the junction unmatched. This CDR3 reads CASSYVPSGGIGEQFF. In DNA form, the CDR3 reads TGTGCCAGCAGTTACGTGCCTAGCGGGGGGATAGGTGAGCAGTTCTTC.

J is TRBJ1-6 and V is TRBV10-3, with 10 bases fitting TRBD1. The CDR3 runs to 15 residues. J lost 9 bases, V lost 6 bases, and 8 bases had no gene match. Germline assignment: CDR1 ENHRY and CDR2 SYGVKD. For the CDR3, the DNA is TGTGCCATCAGCGAATCCGGGACAGGGGTTTCACCCCTCCACTTT. This codes for CAISESGTGVSPLHF.

The chain links TRBV11-1 to TRBJ1-1; 8 positions match TRBD1. CDR3 length: 15 residues. V shed 5 bases and J 4 bases; nucleotides not matched to a gene: 9. The V gene's germline CDR1 is SGHAT and CDR2 FQDESV (reference sequence). CDR3 coding DNA: TGTGCCAGCAGCCCGAGGACAGGGTGGACCACTGAAGCTTTCTTT. This gives the protein CASSPRTGWTTEAFF.

This chain links TRBV3-1 with TRBJ1-5; D remains unclear. Germline lookup yields CDR1 LGHDT and CDR2 YNNKEL (reference sequence). V was cut by 3 bases and J by 5 bases, with 8 bases left in between. The CDR3 is 13 amino acids. CDR3 sequence: CASSQRADQPQHF. For the CDR3, the DNA is TGTGCCAGCAGCCAGCGTGCCGATCAGCCCCAGCATTTT.

V and J are TRBV6-2 or TRBV6-3 and TRBJ1-1; D ambiguous. Trimming took 7 bases from V and 8 from J, leaving 14 bases between them. The CDR3 has 12 amino acids. Germline-derived CDR1 and CDR2 are MNHEY and SVGEGT. CDR3 bases: TGTGCCAGCAACACACTAAGAGTCGAAGCTTTCTTT. It codes for CASNTLRVEAFF.

V gene TRBV15 combines with J gene TRBJ2-3; TRBD2 agrees at 8 bases. The V and J ends lost 6 bases and 2 bases, in that order; junction bases with no gene match: 4. CDR3 length: 14 residues. CDR1 LNHNV and CDR2 YYDKDF come from the germline V gene (reference sequence). The CDR3, as DNA: TGTGCCACCAGTCGGGGGGGGGCCACAGATACGCAGTATTTT. Amino acids: CATSRGGATDTQYF.

The chain joins TRBV5-1 to TRBJ1-1, with unresolved D. The CDR3 length is 14 residues. V lost 5 bases and J lost 0, with 11 bases in between. Germline CDR1 SGHRS, CDR2 YFSETQ. The CDR3 spells CASSPMTLNTEAFF. The DNA of the CDR3 is TGCGCCAGCAGTCCAATGACCTTGAACACTGAAGCTTTCTTT.

V gene TRBV4-1 combines with J gene TRBJ2-3; 9 bases are shared with TRBD1. This CDR3 has 15 amino acids. Germline trimming cut 4 bases from V and 3 bases from J; bases unmatched to any gene: 5. Germline values: CDR1 MGHRA, CDR2 YSYEKL. Written as DNA, the CDR3 is TGCGCCAGCAGCCGGGGACAGGGTGTAACAGATACGCAGTATTTT. Translating it yields CASSRGQGVTDTQYF.

The chain couples TRBV5-1 to TRBJ2-7; 13 bases fit TRBD2. CDR1 SGHRS and CDR2 YFSETQ come from the germline V gene. The CDR3 length is 15 residues. The junction had 2 bases not matched to a gene; V was cut back by 2 bases and J by 3 bases. CDR3 in amino acids: CASSFGTSGDYEQYF. CDR3 nucleotides: TGCGCCAGCAGCTTTGGGACTAGCGGGGACTACGAGCAGTACTTC. Drawing the rest from reference TRBV5-1 and TRBJ2-7, the complete variable domain is KAGVTQTPRYLIKTRGQQVTLSCSPISGHRSVSWYQQTPGQGLQFLFEYFSETQRNKGNFPGRFSGRQFSNSRSEMNVSTLELGDSALYLCASSFGTSGDYEQYFGPGTRLTVT.

The chain couples TRBV15 to TRBJ2-2; no clear D gene. Trimming took 0 bases from V and 3 from J, leaving 14 bases between them. The CDR3 is 17 amino acids. Germline CDR1 is LNHNV and CDR2 is YYDKDF (reference sequence). In DNA, the CDR3 is TGTGCCACCAGCAGAGATATCGGCGCTGGCTACACCGGGGAGCTGTTTTTT. Encoded protein: CATSRDIGAGYTGELFF.

This chain joins TRBV12-3 or TRBV12-4 and TRBJ1-2; 9 bases map to TRBD1. The CDR3 runs to 14 residues. The V gene end was trimmed by 5 bases and the J gene end by 7 bases; junction bases not matched to a gene: 8. CDR3 DNA sequence: TGTGCCAGCAGTCCCATGGACAGGGGCGGTGGCTACACCTTC. Encoded protein: CASSPMDRGGGYTF.

The chain couples TRBV6-5 to TRBJ1-2, with D perhaps matching TRBD1 (5 bases). CDR3 length equals 12 residues. Between the trimmed V and J ends, which lost 5 bases and 4 bases, there was a span of 8 bases. CDR1 is MNHEY, CDR2 SVGAGI, per germline. The CDR3 protein is CASSRDAYGYTF. For the CDR3, the DNA is TGTGCCAGCAGTCGGGACGCCTATGGCTACACCTTC.